Following are 17 T cell receptor beta chains from one sample sequenced in a study of CD8 T cells in ankylosing spondylitis. Study conclusions and caveats: Among TCR beta sequences, a motif of roughly 8 highly homologous variants appeared characteristic of ankylosing spondylitis blood.

TCRdb re-analysed the 5' RACE reads in MiXCR, keeping a single row per CDR3 protein. The table records 700,000 to 850,000 distinct CDR3 sequences, roughly 10% of them present only once. These TCRs' antigens remain unknown. Sequenced material: blood, either unsorted or a sorted T cell fraction (not recorded which). The receptors come from a male donor with ankylosing spondylitis.

The CDR3 is CASSDNLGPFEQFF. CDR3 nucleotides: TGTGCCAGCAGCGACAACTTGGGCCCCTTTGAACAGTTCTTC. The chain is built from TRBV11-2 and TRBJ2-1; D not resolved. Germline V gene sequence: CDR1 SGHAT, CDR2 FQNNGV. There are 14 residues in the CDR3. V lost 5 bases and J lost 13, with 21 bases in between.

V is TRBV19 and J is TRBJ2-7, with D uncertain. The CDR3 contains 11 residues. The germline CDR1 and CDR2 sequences are LNHDA and SQIVND (reference sequence). The V end lost 3 bases, the J end lost 5 bases, and 5 bases lay between the germline ends. The CDR3 nucleotides are TGTGCCAGTAGTATTGGGAACGAGCAGTACTTC. Protein: CASSIGNEQYF. The complete variable domain, with remaining parts taken from reference TRBV19 and TRBJ2-7, reads DGGITQSPKYLFRKEGQNVTLSCEQNLNHDAMYWYRQDPGQGLRLIYYSQIVNDFQKGDIAEGYSVSREKKESFPLTVTSAQKNPTAFYLCASSIGNEQYFGPGTRLTVT.

The gene calls are TRBV20-1 and TRBJ2-3, with TRBD2 as a possible D gene (6 bases). Trimming pared 6 bases from V and 0 bases from J, leaving 16 bases between. This CDR3 has 15 residues. The germline V gene encodes CDR1 DFQATT and CDR2 SNEGSKA (reference sequence). The CDR3 DNA is TGCAGTGCCGGGCGGCGGGACCGTAGCACAGATACGCAGTATTTT. Its protein is CSAGRRDRSTDTQYF.

The chain joins TRBV6-2 or TRBV6-3 to TRBJ2-1; 9 bases are shared with TRBD2. V gave up 7 bases and J gave up 7 bases; unmatched junction bases: 11. The CDR3 is 15 amino acids. Germline lookup yields CDR1 MNHEY and CDR2 SVGEGT. The CDR3: CASTRGGAWWNEQFF. CDR3 DNA sequence: TGTGCCAGCACCCGCGGGGGGGCCTGGTGGAATGAGCAGTTCTTC.

In its sample, this clonotype was seen a few times. The gene calls are TRBV19 and TRBJ1-1; D gene uncertain. CDR1 and CDR2 (germline): LNHDA, SQIVND (reference sequence). The V gene lost 3 bases and the J gene lost 4 bases, with 12 bases spanning the gap. The CDR3 is made up of 14 amino acids. The CDR3 nucleotides read TGTGCCAGTAGTATCGGATATATGGGCACTGAAGCTTTCTTT. This gives the protein CASSIGYMGTEAFF.

This clonotype occurred many times. CDR3 loop: CASRDNNEKLFF. The CDR3 DNA reads as TGTGCCAGCAGGGACAATAATGAAAAACTGTTTTTT. This sequence joins TRBV7-9 and TRBJ1-4; maybe TRBD1 (5 bases). The germline gives CDR1 SEHNR, CDR2 FQNEAQ (reference sequence). The V end lost 6 bases, the J end lost 4 bases, and 6 bases lay between the germline ends. CDR3 length: 12 amino acids.

This clonotype has a handful of counts. This chain uses TRBV5-1 with TRBJ1-2, with D possibly TRBD1 on 5 matching bases. Germline V gives CDR1 SGHRS, CDR2 YFSETQ. V was trimmed by 4 bases and J by 8 bases, leaving 12 bases between them. The CDR3 spans 12 residues. CDR3 in amino acids: CASSNGAGGYTF. CDR3 bases: TGCGCCAGCAGCAACGGGGCTGGGGGCTACACCTTC.

This chain uses TRBV6-2 or TRBV6-3 with TRBJ1-2; D not resolved. Germline CDR1 reads MNHEY; CDR2 reads SVGEGT. V was trimmed by 1 base and J by 0 bases, leaving 6 bases between them. This CDR3 contains 14 residues. CDR3 region: CASSYFAANYGYTF. CDR3 nucleotides: TGTGCCAGCAGTTACTTCGCGGCTAACTATGGCTACACCTTC.

This clonotype was recorded many times. CDR3 sequence reads: CASSQGGYTDTQYF. For the CDR3, the DNA is TGCGCCAGCAGCCAAGGGGGGTACACAGATACGCAGTATTTT. The V call is TRBV4-3, the J call TRBJ2-3; D may match TRBD1 or TRBD2 (5 bases each). Germline-derived CDR1 and CDR2 are LGHNA and YSLEER. CDR3 length equals 14 residues. V lost 1 base to trimming and J lost 2 bases, with 7 bases between them.

This clonotype has at least ten counts. The chain uses TRBV29-1 and TRBJ1-5; 7 nucleotides agree with TRBD1. Trimming cost V 3 bases and J 7 bases; bases outside gene matches: 9. Per the germline V gene, CDR1 is SQVTM and CDR2 is ANQGSEA. The CDR3 is 14 residues long. This CDR3 reads CSVEEDREGQPQHF. CDR3 in DNA: TGCAGCGTTGAGGAAGACAGGGAAGGACAGCCCCAGCATTTT.

The sample holds many counts of this clonotype. CDR3 sequence (DNA): TGTGCCAGCAGCTTGAGACTAGCGGGATCCGAGCAGTACTTC. The encoded protein is CASSLRLAGSEQYF. The rearrangement links TRBV7-2 to TRBJ2-7; 11 bases align to TRBD2. V shed 3 bases and J 6 bases; nucleotides not matched to a gene: 4. The CDR3 totals 14 residues. Germline CDR1 and CDR2: SGHTA and FQGNSA.

This clonotype has a handful of counts. The gene calls are TRBV24-1 and TRBJ2-3, with D maybe TRBD1 (6 bases). Trimming took 4 bases from V and 3 from J, leaving 16 bases between them. The CDR3 is 16 residues long. Germline-derived CDR1 and CDR2 are KGHDR and SFDVKD. The CDR3 sequence: CATSEPAPGTTDTQYF. CDR3 DNA: TGTGCCACCAGTGAGCCCGCTCCAGGGACAACAGATACGCAGTATTTT.

V is TRBV20-1 and J is TRBJ2-3; 9 nucleotides agree with TRBD1. Germline V gene lookup returns CDR1 DFQATT and CDR2 SNEGSKA (reference sequence). This CDR3 is 13 amino acids long. The CDR3 spells CSPGTGYPDTQYF. CDR3 coding DNA: TGCAGCCCCGGGACAGGGTATCCAGATACGCAGTATTTT.

The V gene is TRBV4-2, the J gene TRBJ2-5; D unclear. Per germline, CDR1 LGHNA and CDR2 YNFKEQ. V lost 1 base and J lost 2, with 17 bases in between. This CDR3 has 17 residues. Written as DNA, the CDR3 is TGTGCCAGCAGCCAAGTGGACGGAAGACAAGGACAAGAGACCCAGTACTTC. It is translated as CASSQVDGRQGQETQYF.

In its sample, this clonotype was seen a few times. CDR3 protein: CASSLGAGDEQYF. For the CDR3, the DNA is TGCGCCAGCAGCTTGGGAGCAGGGGACGAGCAGTACTTC. The V gene is TRBV5-1, the J gene TRBJ2-7, with D possibly TRBD1 on 6 matching bases. Germline CDR1 reads SGHRS; CDR2 reads YFSETQ. CDR3 length: 13 amino acids. V was shortened by 0 bases and J by 5 bases, with 9 bases between the two germline ends. Supplemented by reference TRBV5-1 and TRBJ2-7, the full variable domain reads KAGVTQTPRYLIKTRGQQVTLSCSPISGHRSVSWYQQTPGQGLQFLFEYFSETQRNKGNFPGRFSGRQFSNSRSEMNVSTLELGDSALYLCASSLGAGDEQYFGPGTRLTVT.

This clonotype came up many times. The genes are TRBV5-1 and TRBJ2-6; no definite D call. Trimming removed 0 bases at V and 0 bases at J, with 4 bases between. The CDR3 runs 15 residues. CDR1 is SGHRS and CDR2 is YFSETQ in the germline V gene. The CDR3 nucleotides are TGCGCCAGCAGCTTGGCCAACTCTGGGGCCAACGTCCTGACTTTC. Its protein is CASSLANSGANVLTF.

This clonotype was detected only a few times. J is TRBJ2-7 and V is TRBV7-2, with D uncertain. The CDR3 is 13 residues long. The germline CDR1 and CDR2 sequences are SGHTA and FQGNSA. Trimming pared 4 bases from V and 5 bases from J, leaving 12 bases between. The CDR3 reads CASSSLYSDEQYF. The CDR3 bases are TGTGCCAGCAGCTCCCTTTACTCGGACGAGCAGTACTTC.